The present TCR beta chain was sequenced within a study of beta chain features in type 1 diabetes. Study-wide points: The study found that naive, central memory and Treg TCRB repertoires appeared more similar in patients than in healthy donors.

V lost 7 bases and J lost 0; bases outside the gene matches: 2. The germline V gene encodes CDR1 SQVTM and CDR2 ANQGSEA. The CDR3 is 13 residues long. The whole isolated RNA underwent reverse transcription, so sequencing captured expressed TCRB transcripts. Using immunoSEQ multiplex PCR, the repertoire was profiled, and TCRdb retains in-frame clones only, with some absent. This sample has more than 85,000 clones, with 40% found just once. This clone was detected only a few times. Its specificity is not known. V usage is TRBV29-1 and J usage is TRBJ2-1; TRBD2 matches at 8 bases. The source material was stem cell memory CD4+ T cells from blood. The origin of this receptor is a woman in her late teens or twenties in good health. The CDR3 DNA reads TGCAGCGAGCGGGGGCCCTCCTACAATGAGCAGTTCTTC. It yields the protein CSERGPSYNEQFF.